This T cell receptor beta chain originates from a study of T-cell memory formation after mild COVID-19. Study summary: TCR clustering was largely donor specific.

Using constant-segment primers, 5'RACE produced TCR alpha and TCR beta cDNA libraries carrying sample barcodes and UMIs. MiXCR, applied by TCRdb to the 5' RACE reads, yields one record per CDR3 protein. The top ten clones hold around a fifth of a sample with about 340,000 distinct CDR3 sequences, 13% to 15% of them seen once. V was cut by 5 bases and J by 10 bases, with 16 bases left in between. CDR1 is SGHRS and CDR2 is YFSETQ in the germline V gene. The CDR3 spans 13 residues. The study's findings and limits: The study detected some responding clones in pre-infection memory, suggesting cross-reactive memory joined. Contracting CD8+ clones were enriched in EMRA, CD4+ mainly in CM and EM.

For this clonotype: The antigen is unknown.

This clonotype was obtained from a man younger than 35 who had mild COVID-19 (a few samples of this study predate the infection). Cell type and time point are not known. The sample was PBMCs or a T cell subset sorted from them (not recorded which). The gene calls are TRBV5-1 and TRBJ2-1; D gene uncertain. The CDR3 DNA sequence: TGCGCCAGCAGAGTTACACAACAGAAAGAGCAGTTCTTC. It is translated as CASRVTQQKEQFF.